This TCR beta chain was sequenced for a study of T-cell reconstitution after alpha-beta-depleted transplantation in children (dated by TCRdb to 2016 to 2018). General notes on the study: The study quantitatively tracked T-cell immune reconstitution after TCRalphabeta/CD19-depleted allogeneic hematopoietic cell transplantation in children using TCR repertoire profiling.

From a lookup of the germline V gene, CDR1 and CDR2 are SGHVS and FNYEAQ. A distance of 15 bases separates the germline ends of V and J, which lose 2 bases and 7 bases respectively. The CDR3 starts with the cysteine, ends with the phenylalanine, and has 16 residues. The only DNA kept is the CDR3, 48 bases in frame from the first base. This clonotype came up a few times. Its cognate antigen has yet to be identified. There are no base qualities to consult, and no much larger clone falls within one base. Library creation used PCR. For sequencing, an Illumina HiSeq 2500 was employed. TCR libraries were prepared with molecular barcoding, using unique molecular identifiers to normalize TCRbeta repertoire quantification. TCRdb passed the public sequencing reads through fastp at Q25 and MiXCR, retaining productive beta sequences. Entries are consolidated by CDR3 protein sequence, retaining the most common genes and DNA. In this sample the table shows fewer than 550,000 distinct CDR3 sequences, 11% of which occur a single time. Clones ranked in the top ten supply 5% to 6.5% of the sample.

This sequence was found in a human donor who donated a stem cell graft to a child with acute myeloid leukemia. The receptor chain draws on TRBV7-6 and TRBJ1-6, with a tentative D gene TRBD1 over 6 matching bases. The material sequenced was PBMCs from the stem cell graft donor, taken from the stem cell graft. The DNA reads TGTGCCAGCAGCTTACGTTGGTCAGGGGAGAATTCACCCCTCCACTTT. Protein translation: CASSLRWSGENSPLHF.